The rows below give T cell receptor beta chains drawn from one sample of a study of T-cell memory formation after mild COVID-19. TCRdb passed the 5' RACE reads through MiXCR, listing each CDR3 protein once. The table lists about 340,000 distinct CDR3 sequences, 15% to 20% of them singletons. Input material: PBMCs or a T cell subset sorted from them (not recorded which). These receptor sequences come from a young man who had mild COVID-19 (a few samples of this study predate the infection). Cell type and time point are not known. The CDR3 runs from the conserved cysteine through the conserved F or W. The D gene is left open where the match is weak. For some rows the clone size is stated as once, few or many, or as a class when expanded; others skip it.

V gene,clone size,J gene,D gene,CDR3 protein,CDR3 DNA
TRBV7-2,-,TRBJ1-2,-,CASSSEEGVGYTF,TGTGCCAGCAGCTCCGAGGAGGGGGTTGGCTACACCTTC
TRBV7-6,few,TRBJ2-7,-,CASGGLRHEQYF,TGTGCCAGCGGGGGCCTCCGCCACGAGCAGTACTTC
TRBV11-2,-,TRBJ2-7,TRBD1,CASSLVRGQGAYEQYF,TGTGCCAGCAGCTTAGTTAGGGGACAGGGGGCCTACGAGCAGTACTTC
TRBV28,many,TRBJ2-3,TRBD2,CASSGTSGGQDTQYF,TGTGCCAGCAGCGGGACTAGCGGGGGACAAGATACGCAGTATTTT
TRBV20-1,few,TRBJ1-2,-,CSARKNRANGYTF,TGCAGTGCTAGAAAGAACAGAGCTAATGGCTACACCTTC
TRBV4-1,-,TRBJ2-1,-,CASSPTDRIRYNEQFF,TGCGCCAGCAGCCCCACCGACAGGATCCGGTACAATGAGCAGTTCTTC
TRBV6-6,-,TRBJ2-2,-,CASSTYTGELFF,TGTGCCAGCAGCACATACACCGGGGAGCTGTTTTTT
TRBV4-1,-,TRBJ1-1,TRBD1,CASSLSGRQGANTEAFF,TGCGCCAGCAGCCTTTCCGGCAGGCAGGGGGCGAACACTGAAGCTTTCTTT
TRBV6-5,few,TRBJ2-7,-,CASSYQDSRSAYEQYF,TGTGCCAGCAGTTACCAGGACAGCCGATCGGCTTACGAGCAGTACTTC
TRBV12-3/TRBV12-4,many,TRBJ2-5,-,CASSLGPQETQYF,TGTGCCAGCAGTCTTGGACCCCAAGAGACCCAGTACTTC
TRBV15,few,TRBJ2-1,-,CATMLMDEQFF,TGTGCCACCATGCTTATGGATGAGCAGTTCTTC